Listed below are T cell receptor beta chains from one sample, sequenced in a study of blood T cell repertoires in COVID-19. This table comes from immunoSEQ multiplex PCR, and its TCRdb copy is limited to in-frame clones, with some not included. The sample lists 60,000 to 70,000 clones, 84% occurring once. The sample consisted of peripheral blood. The receptors were sampled from a man aged 50 or older with active COVID-19. Both conserved end residues are part of each CDR3. A D gene is named only where the DNA matches it firmly. Clone size is given for some rows only: seen once, a few or many times, or a class if the clone is expanded.

j_call: TRBJ2-4; d_call: TRBD2; v_call: TRBV5-1; clone_size: .; cdr3_nt: TGCGCCAGCAGCTTAGCGGGAGAGGCCAAAAACATTCAGTACTTC; cdr3_aa: CASSLAGEAKNIQYF
j_call: TRBJ2-1; d_call: .; v_call: TRBV5-1; clone_size: .; cdr3_nt: TGCGCCAGCAGCTTTTCGGGGAATGAGCAGTTCTTC; cdr3_aa: CASSFSGNEQFF
j_call: TRBJ1-1; d_call: .; v_call: TRBV18; clone_size: .; cdr3_nt: TGTGCCAGCTCACCACGAGGACTCGACACTGAAGCTTTCTTT; cdr3_aa: CASSPRGLDTEAFF
j_call: TRBJ2-3; d_call: .; v_call: TRBV6-5; clone_size: .; cdr3_nt: TGTGCCAGCAGTTACTCCCTACGACTACTCACAGATACGCAGTATTTT; cdr3_aa: CASSYSLRLLTDTQYF
j_call: TRBJ1-2; d_call: .; v_call: TRBV19; clone_size: few; cdr3_nt: TGTGCCAGCAGCGCGGGACCAGGGTATGGCTACACCTTC; cdr3_aa: CASSAGPGYGYTF
j_call: TRBJ2-3; d_call: TRBD2; v_call: TRBV18; clone_size: .; cdr3_nt: TGTGCCAGCTCACCACGAGGTTCAGCGGGGGGGCCGCCAGATACGCAGTATTTT; cdr3_aa: CASSPRGSAGGPPDTQYF
j_call: TRBJ1-2; d_call: .; v_call: TRBV7-9; clone_size: .; cdr3_nt: TGTGCCAGCAGCTCAGGGCCAGCACGGTATGGCTACACCTTC; cdr3_aa: CASSSGPARYGYTF
j_call: TRBJ2-7; d_call: TRBD2; v_call: TRBV15; clone_size: .; cdr3_nt: TGTGCCACCAGCAGAGATCGGGGAGGGACGGGTCCCTACGAGCAGTACTTC; cdr3_aa: CATSRDRGGTGPYEQYF
j_call: TRBJ2-7; d_call: TRBD1; v_call: TRBV4-3; clone_size: .; cdr3_nt: TGCGCCAGCAGCCATGCCGGACAGGACAGGTCCTACGAGCAGTACTTC; cdr3_aa: CASSHAGQDRSYEQYF
j_call: TRBJ1-4; d_call: .; v_call: TRBV3-1/TRBV3-2; clone_size: .; cdr3_nt: TGTGCCAGCAGCCTCAACAGGGATGCTAATGAAAAACTGTTTTTT; cdr3_aa: CASSLNRDANEKLFF
j_call: TRBJ1-1; d_call: TRBD1; v_call: TRBV5-1; clone_size: .; cdr3_nt: TGCGCCAGCCGCACCGGACAGGGAACTGAAGCTTTCTTT; cdr3_aa: CASRTGQGTEAFF
j_call: TRBJ2-5; d_call: .; v_call: TRBV6-5; clone_size: .; cdr3_nt: TGTGCCAGCAGCCCGGCCGAGACAGAGGAAGAGACCCAGTACTTC; cdr3_aa: CASSPAETEEETQYF
j_call: TRBJ2-1; d_call: TRBD2; v_call: TRBV7-9; clone_size: .; cdr3_nt: TGTGCCAGCAGCATCGGAAGCGGGAGCAATGAGCAGTTCTTC; cdr3_aa: CASSIGSGSNEQFF
j_call: TRBJ2-6; d_call: TRBD1; v_call: TRBV6-1; clone_size: .; cdr3_nt: TGTGCCAGCAGTGCCCGGGACAGGGGAAGATCTGGGGCCAACGTCCTGACTTTC; cdr3_aa: CASSARDRGRSGANVLTF
j_call: TRBJ1-4; d_call: .; v_call: TRBV3-1/TRBV3-2; clone_size: .; cdr3_nt: TGTGCCAGCAGCCAAATCCCAAGGGGTGAAAAACTGTTTTTT; cdr3_aa: CASSQIPRGEKLFF
j_call: TRBJ1-3; d_call: .; v_call: TRBV12-3/TRBV12-4; clone_size: .; cdr3_nt: TGTGCCAGCAGCCCGAGTGCCGGAAACACCATATATTTT; cdr3_aa: CASSPSAGNTIYF
j_call: TRBJ2-7; d_call: .; v_call: TRBV9; clone_size: .; cdr3_nt: TGTGCCAGCAGCGTAGAGAGTTACGCCAGGGACGAGCAGTACTTC; cdr3_aa: CASSVESYARDEQYF
j_call: TRBJ1-5; d_call: .; v_call: TRBV6-5; clone_size: .; cdr3_nt: TGTGCCAGCATAACTGTCGAAGGGGGTCAGCCCCAGCATTTT; cdr3_aa: CASITVEGGQPQHF
j_call: TRBJ2-7; d_call: TRBD1; v_call: TRBV10-3; clone_size: .; cdr3_nt: TGTGCCATCAGAGAGACAGGGAGATCCTACGAGCAGTACTTC; cdr3_aa: CAIRETGRSYEQYF
j_call: TRBJ1-2; d_call: .; v_call: TRBV5-1; clone_size: .; cdr3_nt: TGCGCCAGCAGCTTGGCCGGGAGGGAACTCTATGGCTACACCTTC; cdr3_aa: CASSLAGRELYGYTF
j_call: TRBJ1-4; d_call: TRBD1; v_call: TRBV4-1; clone_size: .; cdr3_nt: TGCGCCAGCAGCCGACCGGGACAGGGCGGTGAAAAACTGTTTTTT; cdr3_aa: CASSRPGQGGEKLFF
j_call: TRBJ2-7; d_call: TRBD1; v_call: TRBV9; clone_size: .; cdr3_nt: TGTGCCAGCAGCGTAGGAGGGACAGGGGGCAACGAGCAGTACTTC; cdr3_aa: CASSVGGTGGNEQYF
j_call: TRBJ2-4; d_call: .; v_call: TRBV24-1; clone_size: .; cdr3_nt: TGTGCCACCAGTGATTTTGGCCAGGTAGCCAAAAACATTCAGTACTTC; cdr3_aa: CATSDFGQVAKNIQYF
j_call: TRBJ1-3; d_call: TRBD1; v_call: TRBV7-8; clone_size: .; cdr3_nt: TGTGCCAGCAGCTCCACAGGGGAGGGAAACACCATATATTTT; cdr3_aa: CASSSTGEGNTIYF
j_call: TRBJ2-1; d_call: .; v_call: TRBV28; clone_size: .; cdr3_nt: TGTGCCAGCAGTTTAGCGGGGCCGCAGTTCTTC; cdr3_aa: CASSLAGPQFF
j_call: TRBJ1-2; d_call: .; v_call: TRBV28; clone_size: .; cdr3_nt: TGTGCCAGCAGTTCCCGAGACTGGAACTATGGCTACACCTTC; cdr3_aa: CASSSRDWNYGYTF
j_call: TRBJ1-1; d_call: .; v_call: TRBV7-2; clone_size: .; cdr3_nt: TGTGCCAGCAGCTTAGGGGCAGGGCCCACTGAAGCTTTCTTT; cdr3_aa: CASSLGAGPTEAFF
j_call: TRBJ2-5; d_call: .; v_call: TRBV29-1; clone_size: .; cdr3_nt: TGCAGCGTTAACCCCAGGGCGCCCAGAGAGACCCAGTACTTC; cdr3_aa: CSVNPRAPRETQYF
j_call: TRBJ1-3; d_call: TRBD1; v_call: TRBV10-3; clone_size: .; cdr3_nt: TGTGCCATCAGACCGGGACAGACCTCTGGAAACACCATATATTTT; cdr3_aa: CAIRPGQTSGNTIYF
j_call: TRBJ2-2; d_call: .; v_call: TRBV12-3/TRBV12-4; clone_size: .; cdr3_nt: TGCGCTTATGGACGGGGGAACACCGGGGAGCTGTTTTTT; cdr3_aa: CAYGRGNTGELFF
j_call: TRBJ2-3; d_call: TRBD1; v_call: TRBV2; clone_size: once; cdr3_nt: TGTGCCAGCAGTGAGCGGGACTTACAGGGGGTATTT; cdr3_aa: CASSERDLQGVF
j_call: TRBJ2-7; d_call: TRBD2; v_call: TRBV5-4; clone_size: once; cdr3_nt: TGTGCCAGCAGCACCGCCACTAGCGGGAGTATCTACGAGCAGTACTTC; cdr3_aa: CASSTATSGSIYEQYF
j_call: TRBJ1-2; d_call: .; v_call: TRBV20-1; clone_size: many; cdr3_nt: TGCAGTGCTACAGGGGCCGGTGGCTACACCTTC; cdr3_aa: CSATGAGGYTF
j_call: TRBJ2-3; d_call: .; v_call: TRBV20-1; clone_size: .; cdr3_nt: TGCAGTGCTAAAGACCTAGATACGCAGTATTTT; cdr3_aa: CSAKDLDTQYF
j_call: TRBJ2-1; d_call: TRBD2; v_call: TRBV7-6; clone_size: .; cdr3_nt: TGTGCCAGCAGCTTAGGACGACTAGCGGGGATCAATGAGCAGTTCTTC; cdr3_aa: CASSLGRLAGINEQFF
j_call: TRBJ2-7; d_call: .; v_call: TRBV11-2; clone_size: .; cdr3_nt: TGTGCCAGCAGCCCAGCCGTCCCCGAGGGCGGCCACGAGCAGTACTTC; cdr3_aa: CASSPAVPEGGHEQYF
j_call: TRBJ2-5; d_call: .; v_call: TRBV18; clone_size: .; cdr3_nt: TGTGCCAGCTCACCTCAGGGTGGAGAGACCCAGTACTTC; cdr3_aa: CASSPQGGETQYF
j_call: TRBJ1-1; d_call: TRBD1; v_call: TRBV29-1; clone_size: .; cdr3_nt: TGCAGCGTTGACCCCGGGACAGGGGACACTGAAGCTTTCTTT; cdr3_aa: CSVDPGTGDTEAFF
j_call: TRBJ1-2; d_call: .; v_call: TRBV5-6; clone_size: .; cdr3_nt: TGTGCCAGCAGCTTGGGTCGGGGGGCATACTATGGCTACACCTTC; cdr3_aa: CASSLGRGAYYGYTF
j_call: TRBJ1-4; d_call: .; v_call: TRBV29-1; clone_size: .; cdr3_nt: TGCAGCGCTTCGGGGGGGACTAATGAAAAACTGTTTTTT; cdr3_aa: CSASGGTNEKLFF
j_call: TRBJ2-4; d_call: TRBD2; v_call: TRBV18; clone_size: .; cdr3_nt: TGTGCCAGCTCCCCAAGACTAGCGGGCGGGGAAACCGCCAAAAACATTCAGTACTTC; cdr3_aa: CASSPRLAGGETAKNIQYF
j_call: TRBJ2-7; d_call: .; v_call: TRBV2; clone_size: .; cdr3_nt: TGTGCCAGCAGTGAACCAGGGAACGGCTACGAGCAGTACTTC; cdr3_aa: CASSEPGNGYEQYF
j_call: TRBJ2-1; d_call: TRBD2; v_call: TRBV7-9; clone_size: .; cdr3_nt: TGTGCCGAGGGACTAGCGGGGTGGAATGAGCAGTTCTTC; cdr3_aa: CAEGLAGWNEQFF
j_call: TRBJ2-1; d_call: .; v_call: TRBV19; clone_size: .; cdr3_nt: TGTGCCAGTAGTCAGGACTCCAGCTCCTACAATGAGCAGTTCTTC; cdr3_aa: CASSQDSSSYNEQFF
j_call: TRBJ1-5; d_call: TRBD1; v_call: TRBV9; clone_size: .; cdr3_nt: TGTGCCAGCAGCTGGACAGGGGCGACCGATCAGCCCCAGCATTTT; cdr3_aa: CASSWTGATDQPQHF
j_call: TRBJ2-7; d_call: TRBD1; v_call: TRBV3-1/TRBV3-2; clone_size: .; cdr3_nt: TGTGCCAGCAGCCAAGGAGTGGGACAGGGCCGCGAGCAGTACTTC; cdr3_aa: CASSQGVGQGREQYF
j_call: TRBJ2-6; d_call: .; v_call: TRBV5-4; clone_size: .; cdr3_nt: TGTGCCAGCAGCTTGCCCAGCTCTGGGGCCAACGTCCTGACTTTC; cdr3_aa: CASSLPSSGANVLTF
j_call: TRBJ1-1; d_call: .; v_call: TRBV7-6; clone_size: .; cdr3_nt: TGTGCCAGCAGCTTAGACCCCTCGGGGACTGAAGCTTTCTTT; cdr3_aa: CASSLDPSGTEAFF
j_call: TRBJ2-3; d_call: .; v_call: TRBV30; clone_size: .; cdr3_nt: TGTGCCTGGAGTGGGCCGTTTAACCCAGATACGCAGTATTTT; cdr3_aa: CAWSGPFNPDTQYF
j_call: TRBJ2-1; d_call: TRBD2; v_call: TRBV18; clone_size: .; cdr3_nt: TGTGCCAGCTCCACCGGGAGGGATAATGAGCAGTTCTTC; cdr3_aa: CASSTGRDNEQFF
j_call: TRBJ2-3; d_call: .; v_call: TRBV5-1; clone_size: .; cdr3_nt: TGCGCCAGCAGCTTGGTCGGGAGTCCAGATACGCAGTATTTT; cdr3_aa: CASSLVGSPDTQYF
j_call: TRBJ1-2; d_call: TRBD1; v_call: TRBV27; clone_size: .; cdr3_nt: TGTGCCAGCAGTTGGCAAGGGGGCAGCTATGGCTACACCTTC; cdr3_aa: CASSWQGGSYGYTF
j_call: TRBJ2-5; d_call: .; v_call: TRBV30; clone_size: .; cdr3_nt: TGTGCCTGGACCATCGGCCTAGTGCCGGAGACCCAGTACTTC; cdr3_aa: CAWTIGLVPETQYF
j_call: TRBJ1-1; d_call: TRBD1; v_call: TRBV27; clone_size: .; cdr3_nt: TGTGCCAGCAGTTTTACCCCGACAGGGGGGAACACTGAAGCTTTCTTT; cdr3_aa: CASSFTPTGGNTEAFF
j_call: TRBJ1-1; d_call: .; v_call: TRBV18; clone_size: .; cdr3_nt: TGTGCCAGCTCACCATTTGGGGAGGGCCTCGCCATGAACACTGAAGCTTTCTTT; cdr3_aa: CASSPFGEGLAMNTEAFF
j_call: TRBJ1-1; d_call: .; v_call: TRBV7-9; clone_size: .; cdr3_nt: TGTGCCAGCAGCCCCAGGGCAGGTAACACTGAAGCTTTCTTT; cdr3_aa: CASSPRAGNTEAFF
j_call: TRBJ2-1; d_call: .; v_call: TRBV11-3; clone_size: .; cdr3_nt: TGTGCCAGCAGCTTATCGGATGAGCAGTTCTTC; cdr3_aa: CASSLSDEQFF